Following are 7 T cell receptor beta chains from one sample sequenced in a study of T cell responses to AZD1222 COVID-19 vaccine. The protocol was immunoSEQ multiplex PCR, while the TCRdb copy is restricted to in-frame clones and leaves out a portion. There are 130,000 to 150,000 clones in the sample; just over 90% occur only once, and 1.5% to 2% lies in the top ten. The material was peripheral blood, obtained on day 0 of AZD1222 vaccination. These receptors all come from an adult in good health.

The chain is built from TRBV2 and TRBJ1-5; weak D call: TRBD1 (5 bases). V was cut by 8 bases and J by 9 bases, with 23 bases left in between. Germline loops: CDR1 SNHLY, CDR2 FYNNEI. The length of the CDR3 is 15 residues. CDR3 nucleotides: TGTGCCAGCCGCCGGGGCTCAGCGCTGGAGTGGCCCCAGCATTTT. Translated, it gives CASRRGSALEWPQHF.

The V gene is TRBV18, the J gene TRBJ1-2, with 12 nucleotides matching TRBD1. Germline CDR1 reads KGHSH; CDR2 reads LQKENI. V was clipped by 3 bases and J by 4 bases; unmatched bases: 3. This CDR3 comprises 15 residues. The CDR3 nucleotides are TGTGCCAGCTCACCGGAGGGACAGGGGGCCTATGGCTACACCTTC. Translating gives CASSPEGQGAYGYTF.

This clone appeared a few times. The V gene is TRBV19, the J gene TRBJ1-2; tentatively, D is TRBD1 (6 bases). In germline, CDR1 is LNHDA, CDR2 SQIVND (reference sequence). There are 14 residues in the CDR3. The V end was cut by 4 bases, the J end by 3 bases, with 12 bases between. The DNA for the CDR3 is TGTGCCAGTAGTACCATGGGGGGCGACTATGGCTACACCTTC. Translating it yields CASSTMGGDYGYTF.

This sequence joins TRBV21-1 and TRBJ1-3. TRBV21-1 is given as a pseudogene. The CDR3 runs 16 residues. CDR3 loop: CASSKVGVRSGNTIYF. In DNA, the CDR3 is TGTGCCAGCAGCAAAGTGGGAGTGCGCTCTGGAAACACCATATATTTT.

The rearrangement links TRBV6-5 to TRBJ2-3; D is uncertain. The CDR3 has 15 residues. The V gene's germline CDR1 is MNHEY and CDR2 SVGAGI. Trimming removed 3 bases at V and 0 bases at J, with 10 bases between. The CDR3 DNA follows: TGTGCCAGCAGTTATCGCCCAACGAGCACAGATACGCAGTATTTT. Amino acids: CASSYRPTSTDTQYF.

The CDR3 spells CASSYPYSYEQYF. CDR3 bases: TGTGCCAGCAGTTACCCTTACTCCTACGAGCAGTACTTC. V gene TRBV28 combines with J gene TRBJ2-7; D not resolved. Germline CDR1 is MDHEN and CDR2 is SYDVKM. V was shortened by 4 bases and J by 0 bases, with 7 bases between the two germline ends. The length of the CDR3 is 13 residues.

V and J are TRBV7-2 and TRBJ1-5; 8 nucleotides line up with TRBD1. Germline CDR1 and CDR2: SGHTA and FQGNSA. This CDR3 comprises 15 residues. The trim removed 3 bases at V and 1 base at J, leaving 2 bases unmatched. CDR3 region: CASSFTGGSNQPQHF. The CDR3 bases are TGTGCCAGCAGCTTCACAGGGGGGAGCAATCAGCCCCAGCATTTT.